The clone carrying this T cell receptor (beta chain) was seen just once. Its specificity is not known. Generated by immunoSEQ multiplex PCR, the TCRdb table keeps only in-frame clones and is missing some. In the table there are 170,000 or so clones, around nine tenths of which are singletons. These data are taken from a study of T cell responses to AZD1222 COVID-19 vaccine. Broader study findings: Clonal diversity may have been underestimated in mostly white British donors. Repertoires were obtained solely post-peak T cell response.

CDR3 length equals 16 residues. Germline V gene lookup returns CDR1 LGHDT and CDR2 YNNKEL (reference sequence). V was pared by 4 bases and J by 1 base, with 6 bases of the junction left unmatched. The chain combines TRBV3-1 (or the pseudogene TRBV3-2) with TRBJ2-7; 11 bases are shared with TRBD2. The sequence derives from an adult in good health. Here the sequenced sample was peripheral blood, taken on day 0 of AZD1222 vaccination. CDR3 region: CASSPRLAGLSYEQYF. CDR3 nucleotides: TGTGCCAGCAGCCCGCGACTAGCGGGGTTGTCCTACGAGCAGTACTTC.